This T cell receptor (beta chain) appears in the sequencing data of a study of early T cells in non-severe SARS-CoV-2 infection. Study as a whole: The input, bulk RNA from unsorted whole blood, was sequenced, and chains were unpaired.

This clonotype was detected only once. Each cDNA molecule carried a unique molecular identifier. One entry per CDR3 protein, called by TCRdb with MiXCR from the 5' RACE reads. The table includes some 71,000 distinct CDR3 sequences, 9.5% detected once. The clonotype was recovered from an adult who was a healthcare worker with PCR-confirmed SARS-CoV-2 infection or an uninfected control (not recorded which). Sequencing was done on a sample of whole blood.

CDR3 in amino acids: CASSPLDEQFF. The CDR3 DNA sequence: TGTGCCAGCTCACCTTTAGATGAGCAGTTCTTC. V and J are TRBV18 and TRBJ2-1; D gene ambiguous. Deletions cut 3 bases from V and 8 bases from J, with 5 bases between. There are 11 residues in the CDR3. Germline assignment: CDR1 KGHSH and CDR2 LQKENI.